Here is one TCR beta chain with its context. The individuals who served as donors were healthy Caucasians living in Russia, aged roughly 6 to 95. The entry originates in a study of blood T cells in healthy people across ages. The wider study: T cells yielded about one barcoded beta molecule per two cells through template switching.

The CDR3 is 12 residues long. V lost 3 bases to trimming and J lost 1 base, with 6 bases between them. Per the germline V gene, CDR1 is DFQATT and CDR2 is SNEGSKA (reference sequence). Primers used in a second PCR of about 7 to 11 cycles were a sample-barcoded 5' primer and a J-beta primer mix. TCRdb re-called the 5' RACE reads with MiXCR, one entry per CDR3 protein. The sample contains hundreds of thousands of distinct CDR3 sequences, roughly 58% of which appear only once. The sequence was collected from a man between 60 and 70 years old in good health. Sequencing used blood. The rearrangement uses TRBV20-1 and TRBJ1-2; D not resolved. The CDR3 protein is CSASKINYGYTF. For the CDR3, the DNA is TGCAGTGCTAGTAAAATTAACTATGGCTACACCTTC.